This T cell receptor (beta chain) comes out of a study of blood T cell repertoires in COVID-19. In the study overall: T cells, B-cell-depleted T cells, or PBMCs provided the cDNA or gDNA that served as material.

Libraries were prepared by immunoSEQ multiplex PCR; TCRdb keeps only in-frame clonotypes and omits some of them. The repertoire holds roughly 500,000 clones, with roughly 90% as singletons. CDR1 and CDR2 from the germline V gene are MNHNY and SVGAGI (reference sequence). CDR3 length equals 14 residues. V gave up 5 bases and J gave up 2 bases; unmatched junction bases: 5. Participants were aged about 18 to 100 years from about two dozen US areas. The V and J genes are TRBV6-6 and TRBJ1-1; 7 bases are shared with TRBD1. The receptor was derived from a woman in her thirties or forties who had recovered from COVID-19. Sequenced: PBMCs or T cells enriched from blood (not recorded which). The CDR3 coding sequence is TGTGCCAGCAGTACCAGACAGGGTAACACTGAAGCTTTCTTT. This sequence encodes CASSTRQGNTEAFF.